The sample holds a few counts of the clone carrying this T cell receptor (beta chain). The antigen remains undetermined. Germline V lookup: CDR1 MNHEY, CDR2 SVGAGI. This CDR3 has 15 residues. V was pared by 5 bases and J by 9 bases, with 7 bases of the junction left unmatched. The data were obtained in a study of response to subunit inactivated influenza vaccine. Study-wide findings and caveats: The study's authors posited that every seasonal influenza vaccination enlists few new T cells.

Using its own MiXCR run on the RT-PCR reads, TCRdb lists one record per CDR3 protein. The repertoire holds approximately 530,000 distinct CDR3 sequences, with around 7.7% as singletons. The genes are TRBV6-5 and TRBJ2-1; 13 positions agree with TRBD2. This specimen was PBMCs from blood, taken 23 to 25 months after vaccination. The receptor was derived from a man aged 45-69 years who received an inactivated influenza vaccine. This chain's CDR3 is CASSILAGGPGEQFF. The CDR3, as DNA: TGTGCCAGCAGTATACTAGCGGGGGGGCCCGGTGAGCAGTTCTTC.